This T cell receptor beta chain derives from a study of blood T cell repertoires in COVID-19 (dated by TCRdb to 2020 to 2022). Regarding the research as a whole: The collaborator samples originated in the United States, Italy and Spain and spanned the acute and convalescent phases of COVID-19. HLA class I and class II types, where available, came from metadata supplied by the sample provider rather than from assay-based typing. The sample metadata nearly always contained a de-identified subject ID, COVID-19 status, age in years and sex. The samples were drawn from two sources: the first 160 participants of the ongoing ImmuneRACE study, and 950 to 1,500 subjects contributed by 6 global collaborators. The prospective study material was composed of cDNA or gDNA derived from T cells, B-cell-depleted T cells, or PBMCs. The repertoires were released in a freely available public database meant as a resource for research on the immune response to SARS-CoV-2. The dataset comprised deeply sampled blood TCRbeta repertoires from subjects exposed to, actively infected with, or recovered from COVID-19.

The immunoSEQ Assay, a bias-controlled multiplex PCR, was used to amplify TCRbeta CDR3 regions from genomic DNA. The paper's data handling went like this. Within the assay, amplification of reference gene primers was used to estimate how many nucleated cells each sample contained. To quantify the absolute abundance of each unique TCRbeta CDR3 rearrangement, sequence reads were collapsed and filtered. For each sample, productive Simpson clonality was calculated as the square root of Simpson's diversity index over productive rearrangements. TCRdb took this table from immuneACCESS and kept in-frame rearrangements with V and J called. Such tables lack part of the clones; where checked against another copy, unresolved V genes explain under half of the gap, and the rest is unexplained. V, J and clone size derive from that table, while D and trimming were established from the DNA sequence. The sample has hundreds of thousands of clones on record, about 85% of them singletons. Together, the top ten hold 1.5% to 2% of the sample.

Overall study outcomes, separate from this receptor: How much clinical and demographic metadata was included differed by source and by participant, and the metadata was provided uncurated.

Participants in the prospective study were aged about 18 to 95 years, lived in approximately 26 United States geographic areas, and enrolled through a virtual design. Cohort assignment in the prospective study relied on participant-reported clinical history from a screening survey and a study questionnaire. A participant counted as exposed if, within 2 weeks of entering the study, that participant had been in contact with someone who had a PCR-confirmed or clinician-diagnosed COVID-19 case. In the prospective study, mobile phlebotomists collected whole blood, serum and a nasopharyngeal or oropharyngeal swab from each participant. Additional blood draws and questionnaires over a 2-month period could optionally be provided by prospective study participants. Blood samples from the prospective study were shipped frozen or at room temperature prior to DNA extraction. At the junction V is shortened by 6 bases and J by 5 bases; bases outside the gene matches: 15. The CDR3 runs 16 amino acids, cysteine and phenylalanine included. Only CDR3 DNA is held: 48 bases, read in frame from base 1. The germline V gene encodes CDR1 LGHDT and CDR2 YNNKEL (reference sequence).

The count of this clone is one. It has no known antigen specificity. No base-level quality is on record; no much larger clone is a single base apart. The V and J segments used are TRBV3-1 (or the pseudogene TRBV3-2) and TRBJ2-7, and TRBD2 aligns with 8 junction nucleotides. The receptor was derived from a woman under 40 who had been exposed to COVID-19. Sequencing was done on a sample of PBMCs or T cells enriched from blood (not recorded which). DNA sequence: TGTGCCAGCAGTCTCAGGCGTGGGACTAGAAACCACGAGCAGTACTTC. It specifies CASSLRRGTRNHEQYF.